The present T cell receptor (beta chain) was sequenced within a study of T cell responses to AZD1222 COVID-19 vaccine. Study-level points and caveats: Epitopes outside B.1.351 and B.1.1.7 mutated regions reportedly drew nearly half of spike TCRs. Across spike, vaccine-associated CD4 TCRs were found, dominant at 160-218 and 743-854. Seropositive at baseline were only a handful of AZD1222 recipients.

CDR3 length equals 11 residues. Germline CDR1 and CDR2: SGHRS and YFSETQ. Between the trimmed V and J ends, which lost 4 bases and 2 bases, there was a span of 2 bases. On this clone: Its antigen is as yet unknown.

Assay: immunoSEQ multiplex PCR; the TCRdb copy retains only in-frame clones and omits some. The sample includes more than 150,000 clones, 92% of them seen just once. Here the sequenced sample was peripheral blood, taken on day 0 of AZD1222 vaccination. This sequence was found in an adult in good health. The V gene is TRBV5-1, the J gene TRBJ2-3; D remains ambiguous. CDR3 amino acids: CASSPTDTQYF. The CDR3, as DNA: TGCGCCAGCAGCCCCACAGATACGCAGTATTTT.